A single sample is the source of the 17 T cell receptor beta chains below, sequenced in a study of cytomegalovirus exposure and HLA in healthy donors. Amplification used 60 Vbeta primers and 13 Jbeta primers. Clones were sequenced by immunoSEQ multiplex PCR, and TCRdb holds only the in-frame ones, with some missing. Counted here are roughly 200,000 clones, roughly 80% occurring once; the ten biggest clones make up roughly 2.1%. Sequenced: PBMCs. These receptor sequences come from a young woman in good health and CMV-seropositive.

This chain joins TRBV6-5 and TRBJ1-4; 9 bases align to TRBD1. After removal of 1 base from V and 8 bases from J, the junction contained 5 bases not matched to a gene. Germline CDR1 and CDR2: MNHEY and SVGAGI. The CDR3 extends over 15 amino acids. The CDR3 spells CASSYLGQGKEKLFF. In DNA form, the CDR3 reads TGTGCCAGCAGTTACTTAGGACAGGGGAAGGAAAAACTGTTTTTT.

The chain has TRBV6-5 and TRBJ2-5, with no clear D. Germline V gene lookup returns CDR1 MNHEY and CDR2 SVGAGI. The CDR3 is 15 amino acids. Trimming stripped 0 bases from V and 1 base from J, with 9 bases between. CDR3 region: CASSYSYNTQETQYF. CDR3 in DNA: TGTGCCAGCAGTTACTCTTACAACACCCAAGAGACCCAGTACTTC.

This clone has just a few counts. This sequence joins TRBV7-2 and TRBJ1-3, with 7 bases that match TRBD1. The V and J ends lost 5 bases and 3 bases, in that order; junction bases with no gene match: 7. Germline V gene data show CDR1 as SGHTA and CDR2 as FQGNSA. The CDR3 length is 15 residues. The CDR3 DNA reads TGTGCCAGCAGCCTAAGGGGGCAAGGTGGAAACACCATATATTTT. It is translated as CASSLRGQGGNTIYF. Using reference TRBV7-2 and TRBJ1-3 for the parts outside the CDR3, the full variable domain is GAGVSQSPSNKVTEKGKDVELRCDPISGHTALYWYRQSLGQGLEFLIYFQGNSAPDKSGLPSDRFSAERTGGSVSTLTIQRTQQEDSAVYLCASSLRGQGGNTIYFGEGSWLTVV.

The rearrangement joins TRBV11-2 to TRBJ2-7; perhaps TRBD1 as D (5 bases). The V and J ends lost 11 bases and 2 bases respectively, with 19 bases between them. The germline V gene encodes CDR1 SGHAT and CDR2 FQNNGV. The CDR3 has 14 residues. The CDR3 here is CASTLSVGPYEQYF. CDR3 sequence (DNA): TGTGCCTCTACCCTCTCGGTGGGGCCCTACGAGCAGTACTTC.

V usage is TRBV5-1 and J usage is TRBJ2-2; 7 nucleotides line up with TRBD2. Germline values: CDR1 SGHRS, CDR2 YFSETQ. Germline trimming cut 3 bases from V and 5 bases from J; bases unmatched to any gene: 4. CDR3 size: 14 residues. CDR3 sequence: CASSSSGSTGELFF. Here the CDR3 DNA reads TGCGCCAGCAGCTCTAGCGGATCAACCGGGGAGCTGTTTTTT.

J is TRBJ2-5 and V is TRBV5-1; 8 bases agree with TRBD2. Looked up from germline, CDR1 is SGHRS and CDR2 is YFSETQ. The CDR3 has 15 amino acids. The trim removed 4 bases at V and 2 bases at J, leaving 7 bases unmatched. The CDR3 DNA sequence: TGCGCCAGCAGCCTCCAGACTAGCGTGCAAGAGACCCAGTACTTC. Translated, it gives CASSLQTSVQETQYF.

V and J are TRBV5-1 and TRBJ1-3; 7 nucleotides line up with TRBD1. Germline values: CDR1 SGHRS, CDR2 YFSETQ. V lost 4 bases, J lost 3 bases, and 4 bases stayed unmatched. The CDR3 has 14 residues. The CDR3 here is CASSPGQIGNTIYF. Written as DNA, the CDR3 is TGCGCCAGCAGCCCGGGACAGATTGGAAACACCATATATTTT.

The CDR3 coding sequence is TGTGCCAGCAGCCATCCTAGCGGGGGGGCTTCCACCGGGGAGCTGTTTTTT. This codes for CASSHPSGGASTGELFF. This chain joins TRBV4-2 and TRBJ2-2; 12 nucleotides line up with TRBD2. Trimming took 3 bases from V and 4 from J; bases not matched to a gene: 6. The V gene's germline CDR1 is LGHNA and CDR2 YNFKEQ. The CDR3 is 17 amino acids.

This chain links TRBV6-5 with TRBJ1-5; 8 nucleotides agree with TRBD1. Germline CDR1 MNHEY, CDR2 SVGAGI. V gave up 2 bases and J gave up 7 bases; unmatched junction bases: 1. The CDR3 runs to 13 residues. The CDR3 here is CASSYGTGQPQHF. The CDR3 nucleotides are TGTGCCAGCAGTTACGGGACAGGACAGCCCCAGCATTTT.

The genes are TRBV6-6 and TRBJ2-5; 7 positions match TRBD2. CDR3 length: 14 residues. V was clipped by 4 bases and J by 2 bases; unmatched bases: 4. Germline V lookup: CDR1 MNHNY, CDR2 SVGAGI (reference sequence). In nucleotides, the CDR3 is TGTGCCAGCAGTTTAAGCGGGGCACAAGAGACCCAGTACTTC. This gives the protein CASSLSGAQETQYF.

This clone came up a few times. Other DNA variants within this sample encode the same CDR3. The chain has TRBV5-1 and TRBJ2-5, with 16 bases fitting TRBD2. V dropped 4 bases and J dropped 5; count of bases not matched to a gene: 5. This CDR3 is built from 16 residues. Germline V gene sequence: CDR1 SGHRS, CDR2 YFSETQ. The CDR3 is CASSLGLAGGGETQYF. CDR3 coding DNA: TGCGCCAGCAGCCTGGGACTAGCGGGAGGGGGGGAGACCCAGTACTTC.

The table lists this clone with a count of one. The V gene is TRBV2, the J gene TRBJ2-7, with 11 bases lining up with TRBD2. Trimming at V came to 8 bases and at J to 0 bases, leaving 3 bases not matched to a gene. The germline CDR1 and CDR2 sequences are SNHLY and FYNNEI. The CDR3 spans 14 residues. The CDR3: CASRGLAGSYEQYF. The CDR3, as DNA: TGTGCCAGCCGTGGACTAGCGGGCTCCTACGAGCAGTACTTC.

This chain uses TRBV4-1 with TRBJ2-3, with 9 bases that match TRBD2. Per germline, CDR1 MGHRA and CDR2 YSYEKL. The CDR3 has 16 residues. Losses at the gene ends were 1 base for V and 3 bases for J; bases not matched to a gene: 5. The chain's CDR3 is CASSQGLAAPTDTQYF. The CDR3, as DNA: TGCGCCAGCAGCCAAGGACTAGCGGCCCCAACAGATACGCAGTATTTT.

The genes are TRBV28 and TRBJ1-1, with TRBD1 matching 7 bases. Trimming took 6 bases from V and 0 from J; bases not matched to a gene: 4. This CDR3 is built from 14 residues. CDR1 and CDR2 (germline): MDHEN, SYDVKM. This CDR3 reads CASRPGTVNTEAFF. DNA for the CDR3: TGTGCCAGCAGACCCGGGACAGTGAACACTGAAGCTTTCTTT.

The chain joins TRBV7-3 to TRBJ1-1; the D is unclear. This CDR3 has 13 residues. The ends were cut back, 5 bases at V and 7 bases at J, with 14 bases in the middle. Germline V CDR1 and CDR2: SGHTA, FQGTGA. The CDR3 DNA reads as TGTGCCAGCAGCGCCCACGAGGTTGGTGAAGCTTTCTTT. Protein product: CASSAHEVGEAFF.

The chain is built from TRBV19 and TRBJ2-6, with D possibly being TRBD1 (5 bases). CDR3 length: 14 amino acids. Germline V lookup: CDR1 LNHDA, CDR2 SQIVND (reference sequence). The V end lost 6 bases, the J end lost 3 bases, and 9 bases lay between the germline ends. The CDR3, as DNA: TGTGCCAGTAGGAGTAGGGGTGGGGCCAACGTCCTGACTTTC. Its translation: CASRSRGGANVLTF.

This rearrangement joins TRBV2 to TRBJ2-5, with D possibly matching TRBD2 (5 bases). The V end was cut by 6 bases, the J end by 4 bases, with 15 bases between. This CDR3 spans 14 amino acids. Germline CDR1 is SNHLY and CDR2 is FYNNEI. The CDR3 DNA follows: TGTGCCAGCAGCGACCGGGGAGACTTAGAGACCCAGTACTTC. Translated: CASSDRGDLETQYF.